Each of the 12 T cell receptor beta chains below was sequenced from the same sample in a study of CD8+ T cells in alopecia areata. Once RNA had been extracted, it was reverse transcribed into cDNA to act as the sequencing template. The assay was immunoSEQ multiplex PCR, and TCRdb's table has in-frame clones only and misses some. Among roughly 200,000 clones listed, approximately 55% were seen once. Treatment noted: oral pan-JAK inhibitor, 5-10 mg twice daily. The sequences come from CD8+ T cells sorted from blood, collected at week 24, from a patient treated with tofacitinib. The receptors derive from a human donor with alopecia areata.

The chain combines TRBV4-3 with TRBJ2-5; TRBD2 matches at 7 bases. There are 15 residues in the CDR3. The germline V gene has CDR1 LGHNA and CDR2 YSLEER. V shed 1 base and J 2 bases; nucleotides not matched to a gene: 4. CDR3 coding DNA: TGCGCCAGCAGCCAAGGTTGGGGGGGGCAAGAGACCCAGTACTTC. It specifies CASSQGWGGQETQYF.

The genes are TRBV7-9 and TRBJ2-1, with D unclear. CDR3 length: 12 amino acids. Trimming cost V 5 bases and J 4 bases, with 6 bases left between them. Germline values: CDR1 SEHNR, CDR2 FQNEAQ (reference sequence). CDR3 sequence (DNA): TGTGCCAGCAGCCTACAGTACAATGAGCAGTTCTTC. This sequence encodes CASSLQYNEQFF.

The J gene is TRBJ2-1, the V gene TRBV10-2; D may be TRBD1 (6 bases). This CDR3 is built from 12 residues. Germline CDR1 is WSHSY and CDR2 is SAAADI. Trimming took 7 bases from V and 3 from J, leaving 7 bases between them. The CDR3 reads CASKGGYNEQFF. CDR3 sequence (DNA): TGCGCCAGCAAAGGGGGCTACAATGAGCAGTTCTTC.

This clone turned up a few times. This chain uses TRBV7-2 with TRBJ2-6; D possibly corresponds to TRBD1 (5 bases). The CDR3 is 18 residues long. Per germline, CDR1 SGHTA and CDR2 FQGNSA. The V and J ends lost 2 bases and 0 bases respectively, with 14 bases between them. This CDR3 is CASSLLESGRSGANVLTF. The CDR3 DNA reads as TGTGCCAGCAGCTTATTAGAGTCAGGGCGCTCTGGGGCCAACGTCCTGACTTTC. The full variable domain, rest sourced from reference TRBV7-2 and TRBJ2-6, is GAGVSQSPSNKVTEKGKDVELRCDPISGHTALYWYRQSLGQGLEFLIYFQGNSAPDKSGLPSDRFSAERTGGSVSTLTIQRTQQEDSAVYLCASSLLESGRSGANVLTFGAGSRLTVL.

The chain employs TRBV5-4 and TRBJ2-7; 11 positions agree with TRBD2. The J segment lost 0 bases and the V segment lost 4 bases, leaving 6 bases of the junction unmatched. CDR3 length: 16 amino acids. Germline assignment: CDR1 SGHNT and CDR2 YYREEE (reference sequence). The DNA for the CDR3 is TGTGCCAGCAGCAGTACGACTAGCGGGATCTCCTACGAGCAGTACTTC. Protein: CASSSTTSGISYEQYF.

The rearrangement uses TRBV29-1 and TRBJ2-2; 8 bases fit TRBD1. CDR3 length: 13 residues. The junction had 0 bases not matched to a gene; V was cut back by 6 bases and J by 0 bases. Germline CDR1 and CDR2: SQVTM and ANQGSEA. CDR3 in DNA: TGCAGCGTGGGACAGGCGAACACCGGGGAGCTGTTTTTT. Protein: CSVGQANTGELFF.

The table lists this clone with a few counts. The CDR3 reads CASSPETTGASTDTQYF. Here the CDR3 DNA reads TGCGCCAGCAGCCCAGAAACGACGGGGGCTAGCACAGATACGCAGTATTTT. The J gene is TRBJ2-3, the V gene TRBV4-3; TRBD1 or TRBD2 may be the D gene (6 bases each). Germline values: CDR1 LGHNA, CDR2 YSLEER. The V and J ends lost 4 bases and 0 bases respectively, with 17 bases between them. CDR3 size: 17 residues.

The chain has TRBV29-1 and TRBJ2-1; a possible D gene is TRBD2 (7 bases). CDR3 size: 15 residues. Germline loops: CDR1 SQVTM, CDR2 ANQGSEA. The V end was cut by 5 bases, the J end by 4 bases, with 18 bases between. The CDR3 bases are TGCAGCGTTCGAAACGGGGGGCCGAATTACAATGAGCAGTTCTTC. Protein product: CSVRNGGPNYNEQFF.

This clone came up once. V and J are TRBV19 and TRBJ2-6; no clear D. Germline lookup yields CDR1 LNHDA and CDR2 SQIVND (reference sequence). Trimming removed 10 bases at V and 1 base at J, with 8 bases between. The CDR3 length is 13 residues. CDR3 sequence reads: CATTVSGANVLTF. In nucleotides, the CDR3 is TGTGCCACAACAGTATCTGGGGCCAACGTCCTGACTTTC.

This clone has a handful of counts. This chain uses TRBV5-5 with TRBJ2-5; weak D call: TRBD2 (5 bases). CDR1 is SGHKS, CDR2 YYEKEE, per germline (reference sequence). The CDR3 runs 15 residues. V dropped 4 bases and J dropped 4 bases, with 17 bases sitting between them. The CDR3 region has the DNA TGTGCCAGCAGCACCCGACCCGGGGAGATAGAGACCCAGTACTTC. Translating it yields CASSTRPGEIETQYF.

The J gene is TRBJ2-7, the V gene TRBV30, with D unclear. Germline CDR1 reads GTSNPN; CDR2 reads SVGIG (reference sequence). The V and J ends lost 5 bases and 6 bases respectively, with 17 bases between them. This CDR3 is built from 13 residues. The CDR3 here is CAWATSGRPEQYF. CDR3 DNA: TGTGCCTGGGCGACCTCGGGCAGGCCCGAGCAGTACTTC.

This rearrangement joins TRBV9 to TRBJ2-3; D assignment may be TRBD1 or TRBD2 (5 bases each). In germline, CDR1 is SGDLS, CDR2 YYNGEE. The CDR3 sequence is 15 residues long. Trimming took 0 bases from V and 0 from J, leaving 8 bases between them. The CDR3: CASSVGWGSTDTQYF. Here the CDR3 DNA reads TGTGCCAGCAGCGTAGGGTGGGGGAGCACAGATACGCAGTATTTT.